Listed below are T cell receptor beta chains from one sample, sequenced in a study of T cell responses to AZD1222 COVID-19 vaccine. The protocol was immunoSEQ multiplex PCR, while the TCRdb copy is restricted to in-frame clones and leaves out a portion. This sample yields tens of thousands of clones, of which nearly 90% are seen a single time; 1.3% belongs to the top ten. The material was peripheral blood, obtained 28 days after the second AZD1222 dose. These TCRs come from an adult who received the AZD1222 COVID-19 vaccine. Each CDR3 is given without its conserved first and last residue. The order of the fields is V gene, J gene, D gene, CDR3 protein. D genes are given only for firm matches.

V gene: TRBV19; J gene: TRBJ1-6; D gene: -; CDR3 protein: ASSMRDGASTPLH
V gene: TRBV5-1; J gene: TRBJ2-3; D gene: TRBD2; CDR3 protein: ASSFGTSGISTDTQY
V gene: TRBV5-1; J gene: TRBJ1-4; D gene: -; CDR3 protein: ASFRDASNEKLF
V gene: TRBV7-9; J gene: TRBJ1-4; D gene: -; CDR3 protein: ASRQDPTNEKLF
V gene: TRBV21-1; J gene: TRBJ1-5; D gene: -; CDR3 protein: ASSLYQPQH
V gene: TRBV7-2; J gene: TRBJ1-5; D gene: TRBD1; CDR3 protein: ASSLRTGVNQPQH
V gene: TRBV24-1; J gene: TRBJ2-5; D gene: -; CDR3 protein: ATSEGGTPETQY
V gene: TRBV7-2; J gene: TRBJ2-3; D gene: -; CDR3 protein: ASSYGTSPSTDTQY
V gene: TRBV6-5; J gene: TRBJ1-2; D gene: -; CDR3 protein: ASSTDARGAGYT
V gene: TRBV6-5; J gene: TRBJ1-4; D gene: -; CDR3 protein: ASSYGVQPNNEKLF
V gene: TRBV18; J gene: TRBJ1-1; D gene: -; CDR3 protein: ASSPPHSGSEAF
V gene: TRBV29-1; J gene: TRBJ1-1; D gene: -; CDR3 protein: SVGGKVVEAF
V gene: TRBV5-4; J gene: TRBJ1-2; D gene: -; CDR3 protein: ASSLAGGYGYT
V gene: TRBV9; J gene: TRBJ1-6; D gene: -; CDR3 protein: ASSVDGVINSPLH
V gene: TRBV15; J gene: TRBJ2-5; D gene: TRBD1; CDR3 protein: ATSRPTGSETQY
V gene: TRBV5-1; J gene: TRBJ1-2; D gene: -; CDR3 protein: ASSLTTGWYGYT
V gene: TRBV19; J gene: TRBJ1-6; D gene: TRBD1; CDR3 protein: ASQKTGTATLNSPLH
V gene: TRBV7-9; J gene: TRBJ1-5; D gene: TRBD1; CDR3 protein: ASSPQGGGFNQPQH
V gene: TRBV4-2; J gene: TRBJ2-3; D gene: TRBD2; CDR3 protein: ASSQEGSRGRDTQY
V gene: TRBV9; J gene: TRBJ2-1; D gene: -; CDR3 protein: ASSLYREQF
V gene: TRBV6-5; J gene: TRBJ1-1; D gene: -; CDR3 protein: ASSYSNRMNTEAF
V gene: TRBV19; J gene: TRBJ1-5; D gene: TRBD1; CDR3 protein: ASSIASGTGFQPQH
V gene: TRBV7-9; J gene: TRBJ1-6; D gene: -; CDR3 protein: ASSLEQNNSPLH
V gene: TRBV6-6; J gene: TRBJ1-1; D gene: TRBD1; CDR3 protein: ASRPPGTGGNTEAF
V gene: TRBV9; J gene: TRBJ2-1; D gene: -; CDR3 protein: ASSVDGGSYNEQF
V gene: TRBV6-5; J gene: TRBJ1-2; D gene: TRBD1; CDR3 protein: ASSRDRDNYGYT
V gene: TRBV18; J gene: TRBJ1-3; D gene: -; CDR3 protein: ASSADRFNSGNTIY
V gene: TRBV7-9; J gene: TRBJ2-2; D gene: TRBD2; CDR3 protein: ASSLRRGSGRAAGELF
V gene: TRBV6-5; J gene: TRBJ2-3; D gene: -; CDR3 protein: ASSYSRHTDTQY
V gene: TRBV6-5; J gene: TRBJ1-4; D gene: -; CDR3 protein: ASTDRPINEKLF
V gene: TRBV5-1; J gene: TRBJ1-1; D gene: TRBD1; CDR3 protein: ASSPSTGYSTEAF
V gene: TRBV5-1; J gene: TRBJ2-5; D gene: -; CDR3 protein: ASSSRIEPTQY
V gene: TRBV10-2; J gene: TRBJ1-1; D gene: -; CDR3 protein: ASIMGQGVGTEAF
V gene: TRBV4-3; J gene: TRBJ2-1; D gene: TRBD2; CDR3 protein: ASSLSGSSYNEQF
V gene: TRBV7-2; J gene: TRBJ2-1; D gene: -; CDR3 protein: ASSSRTSYNEQF
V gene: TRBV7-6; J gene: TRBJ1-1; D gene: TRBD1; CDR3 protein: ASSSAQGTVTEAF
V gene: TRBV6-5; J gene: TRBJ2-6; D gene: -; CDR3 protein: ASSYSLVTGANVLT
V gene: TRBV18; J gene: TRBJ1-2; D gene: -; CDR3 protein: ASSPPNNPYGYT
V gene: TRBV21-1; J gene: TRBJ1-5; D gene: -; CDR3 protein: ASSKEGDRGPNQPQH
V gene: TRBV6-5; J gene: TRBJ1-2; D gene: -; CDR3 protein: ASSYSGQGRGYT
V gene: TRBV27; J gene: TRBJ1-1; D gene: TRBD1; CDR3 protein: ASSLAGGRTEAF
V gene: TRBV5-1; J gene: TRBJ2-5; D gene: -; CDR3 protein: ASMDSRGETQY
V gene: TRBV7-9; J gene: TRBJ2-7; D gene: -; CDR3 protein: ASSLGRTSGSYEQY
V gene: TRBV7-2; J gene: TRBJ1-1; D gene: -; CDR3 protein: ASSLVGGMNTEAF
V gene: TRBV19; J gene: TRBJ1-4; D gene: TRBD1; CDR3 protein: ASSDRGQDNEKLF